This T cell receptor beta chain stems from a study of shared clonotypes between healthy human individuals. The data were produced by immunoSEQ multiplex PCR, yet TCRdb's version contains in-frame clones alone and is incomplete. The data show approximately 320,000 clones, approximately 74% seen once. This receptor was taken from a man aged 25-40 years in good health. Sequenced sample: memory CD4+ T cells sorted from blood. Described subset: CD45RA-negative fraction.

CDR3 sequence reads: CATDPGQSQPQHF. CDR3 coding DNA: TGTGCCACCGATCCGGGACAGAGCCAGCCCCAGCATTTT. The chain employs TRBV19 and TRBJ1-5; 7 positions agree with TRBD1. This CDR3 contains 13 residues. The ends lost 10 bases at V and 7 bases at J; junction bases unmatched: 10. Germline CDR1 is LNHDA and CDR2 is SQIVND (reference sequence).